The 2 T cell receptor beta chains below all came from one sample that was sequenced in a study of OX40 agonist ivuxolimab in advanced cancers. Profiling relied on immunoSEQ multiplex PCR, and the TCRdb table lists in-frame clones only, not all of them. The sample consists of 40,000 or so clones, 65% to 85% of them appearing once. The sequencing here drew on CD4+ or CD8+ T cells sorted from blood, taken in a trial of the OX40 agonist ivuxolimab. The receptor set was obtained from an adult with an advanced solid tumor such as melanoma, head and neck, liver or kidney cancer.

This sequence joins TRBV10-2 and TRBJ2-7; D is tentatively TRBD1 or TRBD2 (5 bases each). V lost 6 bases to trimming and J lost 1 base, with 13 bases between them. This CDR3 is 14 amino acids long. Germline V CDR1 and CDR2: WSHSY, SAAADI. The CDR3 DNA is TGCGCCAGCAGGGACCGGGGCCGATCCTACGAGCAGTACTTC. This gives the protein CASRDRGRSYEQYF.

The CDR3 region is CASSPPNTNTGELFF. CDR3 DNA sequence: TGTGCCAGCTCACCTCCTAACACCAACACCGGGGAGCTGTTTTTT. The V and J genes are TRBV18 and TRBJ2-2; no clear D gene. Germline V gene data show CDR1 as KGHSH and CDR2 as LQKENI. The CDR3 is 15 amino acids. Deletions cut 3 bases from V and 2 bases from J, with 10 bases between.